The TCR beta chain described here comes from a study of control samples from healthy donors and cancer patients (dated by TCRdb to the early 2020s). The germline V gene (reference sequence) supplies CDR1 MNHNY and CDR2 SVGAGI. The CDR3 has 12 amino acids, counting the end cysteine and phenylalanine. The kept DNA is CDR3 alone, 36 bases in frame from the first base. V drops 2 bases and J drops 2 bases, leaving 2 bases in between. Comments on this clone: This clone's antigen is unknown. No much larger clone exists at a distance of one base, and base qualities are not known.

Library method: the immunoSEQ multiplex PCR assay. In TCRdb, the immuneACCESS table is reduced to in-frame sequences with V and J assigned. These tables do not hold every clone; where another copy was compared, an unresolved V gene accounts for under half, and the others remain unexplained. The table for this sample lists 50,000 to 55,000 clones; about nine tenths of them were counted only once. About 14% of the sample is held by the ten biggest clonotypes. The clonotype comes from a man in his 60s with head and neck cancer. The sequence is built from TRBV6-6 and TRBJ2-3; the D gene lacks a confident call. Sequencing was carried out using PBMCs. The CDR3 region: CASSYTTDTQYF. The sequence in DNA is TGTGCCAGCAGTTACACCACAGATACGCAGTATTTT.